This T cell receptor (beta chain) comes out of a study of memory CD4+ T cells and cytomegalovirus serostatus. Looking at the study overall: Donors were healthy Belgian adults, under 10 CMV seropositive and around 23 seronegative.

This table comes from immunoSEQ multiplex PCR, and its TCRdb copy is limited to in-frame clones, with some not included. The repertoire holds under 55,000 clones, with approximately 80% as singletons. The sort gate was single viable CD3+CD4+CD8-CD45RO+ cells for memory CD4+ T cells. CDR1 and CDR2 from the germline V gene are SNHLY and FYNNEI. The CDR3 length is 15 residues. V was clipped by 5 bases and J by 4 bases; unmatched bases: 8. What was sequenced was memory CD4+ T cells from blood. The rearrangement joins TRBV2 to TRBJ1-5; TRBD1 matches 7 bases. The source is an adult in good health and CMV-seropositive. The CDR3: CASSYRDRGNQPQHF. Written as DNA, the CDR3 is TGTGCCAGCAGTTATCGGGACAGAGGGAATCAGCCCCAGCATTTT.